Shown below are 2 T cell receptor beta chains from a single sample sequenced in a study of blood T cell repertoires in COVID-19. Assay: immunoSEQ multiplex PCR; the TCRdb copy retains only in-frame clones and omits some. The sample includes roughly 100,000 clones, 70% to 85% of them seen just once. Sequenced: peripheral blood. All receptors derive from a man aged 65 to 85 with active or convalescent COVID-19.

CDR3 nucleotide sequence: TGTGCCAGCAGTGTTCCACAGGGGGCACCCTATAATTCACCCCTCCACTTT. Amino acids: CASSVPQGAPYNSPLHF. V is TRBV28 and J is TRBJ1-6; 9 bases match TRBD1. CDR3 length equals 17 residues. From germline, CDR1 is MDHEN and CDR2 SYDVKM. The V and J ends lost 5 bases and 2 bases, in that order; junction bases with no gene match: 7. Full variable domain (missing parts from reference TRBV28 and TRBJ1-6): DVKVTQSSRYLVKRTGEKVFLECVQDMDHENMFWYRQDPGLGLRLIYFSYDVKMKEKGDIPEGYSVSREKKERFSLILESASTNQTSMYLCASSVPQGAPYNSPLHFGNGTRLTVT.

The J gene is TRBJ2-3, the V gene TRBV5-1, with TRBD2 matching 7 bases. Germline CDR1 reads SGHRS; CDR2 reads YFSETQ. The CDR3 contains 15 residues. With 1 base clipped from V and 2 bases from J, the junction kept 4 bases outside the gene matches. Written as DNA, the CDR3 is TGCGCCAGCAGCTTGCAAAGCGGGGCCACAGATACGCAGTATTTT. It translates to CASSLQSGATDTQYF.